The 2 T cell receptor beta chains below all came from one sample that was sequenced in a study of cytomegalovirus exposure and HLA in healthy donors. In the PCR, 60 Vbeta and 13 Jbeta primers were used. Measured with immunoSEQ multiplex PCR; TCRdb has only the in-frame clones, and not every one. The sample consists of approximately 170,000 clones, around 81% of them appearing once. Sequenced sample: PBMCs. Every receptor here comes from a woman aged 40-49 years in good health and CMV-seronegative.

This chain uses TRBV27 with TRBJ2-5; TRBD1 matches 9 bases. J gave up 6 bases and V 3 bases, and 5 bases lay outside the gene matches. The CDR3 is made up of 14 amino acids. The germline V gene encodes CDR1 MNHEY and CDR2 SMNVEV (reference sequence). CDR3 amino acids: CASSLDRGRQTQYF. The CDR3 DNA follows: TGTGCCAGCAGTTTGGACAGGGGCAGGCAGACCCAGTACTTC.

The rearrangement joins TRBV6-4 to TRBJ1-2, with 8 positions matching TRBD1. V was pared by 6 bases and J by 0 bases, with 6 bases of the junction left unmatched. CDR3 size: 15 residues. The germline V gene has CDR1 MRHNA and CDR2 SNTAGT. The DNA for the CDR3 is TGTGCCAGCAGGCCAGGGGGCACTTCTAACTATGGCTACACCTTC. Translation: CASRPGGTSNYGYTF.